The T cell receptor beta chain under discussion was sequenced for a study of tumor-infiltrating lymphocytes in localized non-small cell lung cancer. Study findings and constraints: IM1 and IM2 tumors showed no difference in T-cell fraction. Available tissue quantity limited TCR sequencing to a patient subset.

The CDR3 has 14 amino acids. CDR1 and CDR2 from the germline V gene are SGHRS and YFSETQ. The V gene end was trimmed by 6 bases and the J gene end by 3 bases; junction bases not matched to a gene: 7. This clone occurred once. Its antigen is unidentified. Using immunoSEQ multiplex PCR, the repertoire was profiled, and TCRdb retains in-frame clones only, with some absent. The sample shows 6,500 to 7,500 clones, approximately 71% of them seen only once. Sequences were obtained from uninvolved lung tissue not adjacent to the tumor. The chain recombines TRBV5-1 with TRBJ1-1; 8 positions agree with TRBD1. This sequence originates from a human donor with non-small cell lung cancer. CDR3 region: CASTARGQDTEAFF. The CDR3 DNA sequence: TGCGCCAGCACGGCCAGGGGGCAGGACACTGAAGCTTTCTTT.